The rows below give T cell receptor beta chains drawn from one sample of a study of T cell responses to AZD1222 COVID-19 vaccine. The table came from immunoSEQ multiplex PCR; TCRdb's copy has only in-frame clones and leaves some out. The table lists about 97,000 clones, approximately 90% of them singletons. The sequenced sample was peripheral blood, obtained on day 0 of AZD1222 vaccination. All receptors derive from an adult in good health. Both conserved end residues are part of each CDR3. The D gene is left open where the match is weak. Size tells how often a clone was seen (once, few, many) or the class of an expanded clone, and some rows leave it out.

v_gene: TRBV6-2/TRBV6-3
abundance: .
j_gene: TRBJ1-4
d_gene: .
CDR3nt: TGTGCCAGCAGTTACGGGTCAACTAATGAAAAACTGTTTTTT
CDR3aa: CASSYGSTNEKLFF

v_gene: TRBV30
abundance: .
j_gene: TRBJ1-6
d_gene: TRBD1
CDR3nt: TGTGCCTGGAGATCCGGGCAGGGGGCGTTTGGGTCCTATAATTCACCCCTCCACTTT
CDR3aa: CAWRSGQGAFGSYNSPLHF

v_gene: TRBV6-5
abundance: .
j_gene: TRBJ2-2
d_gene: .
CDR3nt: TGTGCCAGCACCTCAGGATATGGCAACACCGGGGAGCTGTTTTTT
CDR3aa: CASTSGYGNTGELFF

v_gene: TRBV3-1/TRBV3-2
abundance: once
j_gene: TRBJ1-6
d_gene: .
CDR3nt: TGTGCCAGCAGCCAAGATCTGGGCTATAATTCACCCCTCCACTTT
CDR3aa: CASSQDLGYNSPLHF

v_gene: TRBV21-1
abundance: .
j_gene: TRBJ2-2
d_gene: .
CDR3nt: TGTGCCAGCAGCAAAGATGGGACCCTGGGGACCGGGGAGCTGTTTTTT
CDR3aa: CASSKDGTLGTGELFF

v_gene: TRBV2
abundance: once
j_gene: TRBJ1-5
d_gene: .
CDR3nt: TGTGCCAGCACCACGACCACAGAGCAGCCCCAGCATTTT
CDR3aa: CASTTTTEQPQHF

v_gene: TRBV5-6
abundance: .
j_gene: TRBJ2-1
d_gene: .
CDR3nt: TGTGCCAGCAGCCTTCGGACCTACAATGAGCAGTTCTTC
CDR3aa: CASSLRTYNEQFF

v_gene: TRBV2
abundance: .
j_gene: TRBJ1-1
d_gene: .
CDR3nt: TGTGCCAGCACCCCGAGGGGAGGGGCGACCTTGAACACTGAAGCTTTCTTT
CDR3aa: CASTPRGGATLNTEAFF

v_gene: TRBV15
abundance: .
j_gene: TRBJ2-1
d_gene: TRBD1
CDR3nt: TGTGCCACCAGCAAGGACAGGGGGCTCTACAATGAGCAGTTCTTC
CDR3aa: CATSKDRGLYNEQFF

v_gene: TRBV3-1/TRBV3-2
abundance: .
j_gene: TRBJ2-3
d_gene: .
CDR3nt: TGTGCCAGCAGCCAAGCCGGGACCCCCACAGATACGCAGTATTTT
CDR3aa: CASSQAGTPTDTQYF

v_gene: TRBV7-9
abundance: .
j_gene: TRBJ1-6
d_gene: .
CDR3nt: TGTGCCAGCAGCTTATACAGCATCTATAATTCACCCCTCCACTTT
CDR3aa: CASSLYSIYNSPLHF

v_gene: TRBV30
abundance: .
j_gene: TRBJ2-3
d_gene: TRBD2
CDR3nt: TGTGCCTTGGTGACTAGCGGGAACACAGATACGCAGTATTTT
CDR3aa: CALVTSGNTDTQYF

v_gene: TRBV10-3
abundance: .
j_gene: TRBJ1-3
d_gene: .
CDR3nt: TGTGCCATCAGTCATGAATACATTCGCTCTGGAAACACCATATATTTT
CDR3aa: CAISHEYIRSGNTIYF

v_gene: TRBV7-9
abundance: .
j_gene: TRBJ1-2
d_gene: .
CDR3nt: TGTGCCAGCAGTTTGGGTGAGGGCTTCGGATATGGCTACACCTTC
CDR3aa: CASSLGEGFGYGYTF

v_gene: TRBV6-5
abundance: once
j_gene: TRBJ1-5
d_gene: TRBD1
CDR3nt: TGTGCCAGCAGAACAGGGGTTCAGCCCCAGCATTTT
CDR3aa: CASRTGVQPQHF

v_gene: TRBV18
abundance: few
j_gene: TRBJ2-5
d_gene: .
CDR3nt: TGTGCCAGCACCCAAAGCCAGGGTTGGGAAGAGACCCAGTACTTC
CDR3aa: CASTQSQGWEETQYF

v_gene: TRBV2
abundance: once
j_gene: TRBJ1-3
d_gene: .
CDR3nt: TGTGCCAGCCTTGAAAGGGGGGCAACCGGCTCTGGAAACACCATATATTTT
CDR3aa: CASLERGATGSGNTIYF

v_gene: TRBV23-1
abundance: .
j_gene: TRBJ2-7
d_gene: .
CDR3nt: TGCGCCAGCAGTTTCGGGGGCTCCTACGAGCAGTACTTC
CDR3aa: CASSFGGSYEQYF

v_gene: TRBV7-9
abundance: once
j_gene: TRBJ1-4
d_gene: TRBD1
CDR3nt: TGTGCCAGCAGCTTAGCGGACAGGGCTACTAATGAAAAACTGTTTTTT
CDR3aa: CASSLADRATNEKLFF

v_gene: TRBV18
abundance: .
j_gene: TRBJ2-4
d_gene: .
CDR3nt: TGTGCCAGCTCACCCGAGCTAGCCAAAAACATTCAGTACTTC
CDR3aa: CASSPELAKNIQYF

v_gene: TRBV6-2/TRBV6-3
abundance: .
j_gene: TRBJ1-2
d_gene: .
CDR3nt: TGTGCCAGCAGTTACCGAGGACGGGAAAACTATGGCTACACCTTC
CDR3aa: CASSYRGRENYGYTF

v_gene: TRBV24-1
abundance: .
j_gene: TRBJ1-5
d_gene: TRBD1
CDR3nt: TGTGCCACCAGCCGGACAGGGGGATTCAATCAGCCCCAGCATTTT
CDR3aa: CATSRTGGFNQPQHF

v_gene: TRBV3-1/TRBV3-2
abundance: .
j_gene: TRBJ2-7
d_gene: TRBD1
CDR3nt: TGTGCCAGCAGCCAAGGGGGGACAGGGACCTACGAGCAGTACTTC
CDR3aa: CASSQGGTGTYEQYF

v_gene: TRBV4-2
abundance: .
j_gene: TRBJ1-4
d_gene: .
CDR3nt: TGTGCCAGCAGCCCCTCCGTCTTCGGAACATTAATTGAAAAACTGTTTTTT
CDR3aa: CASSPSVFGTLIEKLFF

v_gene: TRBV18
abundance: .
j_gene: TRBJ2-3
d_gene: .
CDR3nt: TGTGCCAGCTCACCAGCGCCTAGCACAGATACGCAGTATTTT
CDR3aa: CASSPAPSTDTQYF

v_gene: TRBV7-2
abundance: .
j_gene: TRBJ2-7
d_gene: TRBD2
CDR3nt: TGTGCCAGCAGCCGTTATCCAGGGACTACCTACGAGCAGTACTTC
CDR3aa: CASSRYPGTTYEQYF

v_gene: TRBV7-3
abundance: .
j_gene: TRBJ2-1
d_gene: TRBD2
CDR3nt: TGTGCCAGCACCAAAAGACTAGCGGGAATGAATGAGCAGTTCTTC
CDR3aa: CASTKRLAGMNEQFF

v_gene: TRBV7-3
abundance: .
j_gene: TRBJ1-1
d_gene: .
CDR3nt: TGTGCCAGCAGCTCCACAGGGTCGGGTACTGAAGCTTTCTTT
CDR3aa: CASSSTGSGTEAFF

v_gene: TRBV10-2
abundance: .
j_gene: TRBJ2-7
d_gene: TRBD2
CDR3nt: TGCGCCAGCACCCGGACTAGCGGGACCTCCTCCTACGAGCAGTACTTC
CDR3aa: CASTRTSGTSSYEQYF

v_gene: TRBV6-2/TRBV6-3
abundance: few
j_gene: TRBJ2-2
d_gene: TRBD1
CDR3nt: TGTGCCAGCAGTCCCGGGACAGCGAACACCGGGGAGCTGTTTTTT
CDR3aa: CASSPGTANTGELFF

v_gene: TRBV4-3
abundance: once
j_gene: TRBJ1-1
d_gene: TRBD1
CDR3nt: TGCGCCAGCAGTTACGGGACAGGGGGTTTGGCTGAAGCTTTCTTT
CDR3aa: CASSYGTGGLAEAFF

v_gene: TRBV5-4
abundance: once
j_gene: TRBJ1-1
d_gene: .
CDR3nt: TGTGCCAGCAGCCCTTGGGAAGGCACTGAAGCTTTCTTT
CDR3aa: CASSPWEGTEAFF

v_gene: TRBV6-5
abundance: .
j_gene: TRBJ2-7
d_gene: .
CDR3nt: TGTGCCAGTGTCGGGGACTCCTACGAGCAGTACTTC
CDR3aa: CASVGDSYEQYF

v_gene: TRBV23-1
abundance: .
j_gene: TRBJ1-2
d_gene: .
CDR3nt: TGCGCCAGCAGTCAATCGCGCAGGGCCCCATTATGTGGCTACACCTTC
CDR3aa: CASSQSRRAPLCGYTF

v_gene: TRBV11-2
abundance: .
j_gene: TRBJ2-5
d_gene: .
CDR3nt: TGTGCCAGCAGCCCAAGGCCGGGACAAGAGACCCAGTACTTC
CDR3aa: CASSPRPGQETQYF

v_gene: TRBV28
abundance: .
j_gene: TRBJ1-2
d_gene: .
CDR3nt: TGTGCCAGCAGTTTACAAGGGGCAGACTATGGCTACACCTTC
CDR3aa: CASSLQGADYGYTF

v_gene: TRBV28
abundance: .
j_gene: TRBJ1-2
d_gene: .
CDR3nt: TGTGCCAGCAGTTATGCGACGGGGGGGTACTATGGCTACACCTTC
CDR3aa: CASSYATGGYYGYTF

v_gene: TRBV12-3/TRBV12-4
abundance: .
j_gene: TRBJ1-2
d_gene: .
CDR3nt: TGTGCCAGCACCACGACAAATTCCTATGGCTACACCTTC
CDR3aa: CASTTTNSYGYTF

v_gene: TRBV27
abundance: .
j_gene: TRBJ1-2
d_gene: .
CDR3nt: TGTGCCAGCAGTTTATCGTCGGGGGGACACTATGGCTACACCTTC
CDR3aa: CASSLSSGGHYGYTF

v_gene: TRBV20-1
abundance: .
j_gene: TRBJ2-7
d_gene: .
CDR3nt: TGCAGTGCTCGGACAAACTACGAGCAGTACTTC
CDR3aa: CSARTNYEQYF

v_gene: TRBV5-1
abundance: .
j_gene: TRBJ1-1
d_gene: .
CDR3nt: TGCGCCAGCAGCCCTTCGACAGTTCCTGAAGCTTTCTTT
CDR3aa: CASSPSTVPEAFF

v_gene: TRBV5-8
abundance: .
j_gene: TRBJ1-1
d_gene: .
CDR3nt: TGTGCCAGCAGCTTGGCGGCAGCTGAAGCTTTCTTT
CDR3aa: CASSLAAAEAFF

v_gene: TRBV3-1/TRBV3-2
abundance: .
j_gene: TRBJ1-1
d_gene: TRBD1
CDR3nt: TGTGCCAGCAGCCCTCGACAGGGGAGGTGCACTGAAGCTTTCTTT
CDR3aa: CASSPRQGRCTEAFF

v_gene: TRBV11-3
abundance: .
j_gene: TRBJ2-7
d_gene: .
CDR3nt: TGTGCCAGCAGCCGGCGCTCCTACGAGCAGTACTTC
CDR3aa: CASSRRSYEQYF

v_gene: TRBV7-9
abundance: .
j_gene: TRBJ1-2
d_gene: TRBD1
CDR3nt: TGTGCCAGCAGCTTACAGGGGGCGGATGGCTACACCTTC
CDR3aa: CASSLQGADGYTF

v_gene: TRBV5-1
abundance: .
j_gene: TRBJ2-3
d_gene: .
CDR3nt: TGCGCCAGCAGCTCATCAGGGATCACAGATACGCAGTATTTT
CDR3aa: CASSSSGITDTQYF

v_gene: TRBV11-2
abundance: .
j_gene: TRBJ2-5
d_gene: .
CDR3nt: TGTGCCAGCAGCACACCTTTAACGGTTAGCGCGGTTGGGGCCCAGTACTTC
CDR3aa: CASSTPLTVSAVGAQYF

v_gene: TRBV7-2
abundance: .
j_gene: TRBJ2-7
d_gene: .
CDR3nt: TGTGCCAGCAGCCTCCGACGGACCACCTACGAGCAGTACTTC
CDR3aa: CASSLRRTTYEQYF

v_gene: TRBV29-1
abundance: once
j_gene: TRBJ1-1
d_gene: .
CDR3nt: TGCAGCGTTGAATTTTGGACCCAACGTACCGGAGCTTTCTTT
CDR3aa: CSVEFWTQRTGAFF

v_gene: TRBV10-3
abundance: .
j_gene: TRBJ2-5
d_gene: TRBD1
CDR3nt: TGTGCCATCAGTCCCGGGACAGGTACGGAGACCCAGTACTTC
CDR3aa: CAISPGTGTETQYF

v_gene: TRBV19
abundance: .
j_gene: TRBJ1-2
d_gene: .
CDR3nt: TGTGCCAGTAGTATCGACGGTCGACGGGCGGCCAATGGCTACACCTTC
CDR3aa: CASSIDGRRAANGYTF

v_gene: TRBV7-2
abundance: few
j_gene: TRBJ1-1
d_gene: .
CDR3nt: TGTGCCAGCAGCTTAGTTACTTTGCCGAACACTGAAGCTTTCTTT
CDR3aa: CASSLVTLPNTEAFF

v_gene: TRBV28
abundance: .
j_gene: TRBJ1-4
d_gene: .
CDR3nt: TGTGCCAGCCGCTCTTCTCAGGGGCGCCGGACTAATGAAAAACTGTTTTTT
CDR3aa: CASRSSQGRRTNEKLFF

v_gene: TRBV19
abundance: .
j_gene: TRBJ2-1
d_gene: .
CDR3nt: TGTGCCAGTAGTATAGATAAGAACAATGAGCAGTTCTTC
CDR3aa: CASSIDKNNEQFF

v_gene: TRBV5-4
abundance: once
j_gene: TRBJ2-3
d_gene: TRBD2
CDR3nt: TGTGCCAGCAGCCCCGGGACTAGCGGTGGCACAGATACGCAGTATTTT
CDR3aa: CASSPGTSGGTDTQYF

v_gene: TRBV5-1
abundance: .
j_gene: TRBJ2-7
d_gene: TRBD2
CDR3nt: TGCGCCAGCAGCTTTAGCGGGAGTACTTACGAGCAGTACTTC
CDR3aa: CASSFSGSTYEQYF

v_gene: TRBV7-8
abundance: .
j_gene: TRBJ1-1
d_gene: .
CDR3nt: TGTGCCAGCAGCCCCGTACTTGGGGGATACACTGAAGCTTTCTTT
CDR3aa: CASSPVLGGYTEAFF

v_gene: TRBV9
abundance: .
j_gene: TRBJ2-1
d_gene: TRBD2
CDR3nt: TGTGCCAGCAGCCTAGCGGGAGAACGATCCAATGAGCAGTTCTTC
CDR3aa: CASSLAGERSNEQFF

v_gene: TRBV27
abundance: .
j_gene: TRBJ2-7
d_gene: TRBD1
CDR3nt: TGTGCCAGCAGCACTACAGGGGGCTCGAGGTATGGCTCCTACGAGCAGTACTTC
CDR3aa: CASSTTGGSRYGSYEQYF